This T cell receptor (beta chain) comes out of a study of OX40 agonist ivuxolimab in advanced cancers. Study in general: Prior anti-PD-1, anti-PD-L1 or anti-CTLA-4 therapy did not bar entry, and approximately 43% had some.

Patients were ruled out by autoimmune disease history or systemic immunosuppression. Broader study findings: Partly responding patients at 0.1-3.0 mg/kg showed some of the smallest clonal expansion. Both blood CD4+ and CD8+ T cells showed clonal growth by week 6 at 0.1 to 3.0 mg/kg.

V was cut by 5 bases and J by 6 bases, with 17 bases left in between. Per germline, CDR1 SEHNR and CDR2 FQNEAQ (reference sequence). CDR3 length: 15 residues. Comments on this clone: Antigen unknown.

Repertoires were generated with immunoSEQ multiplex PCR, while TCRdb's copy carries only in-frame clones and drops some. The data show about 73,000 clones, with 90% seen just once and roughly 9.7% held by the top ten. Sequenced here: CD4+ or CD8+ T cells sorted from blood, sampled in a trial of the OX40 agonist ivuxolimab. This TCR derives from an adult with an advanced solid tumor such as melanoma, head and neck, liver or kidney cancer. The rearrangement uses TRBV7-9 and TRBJ2-1; D is possibly TRBD1 (7 bases). The CDR3 spells CASSPRQGGGNEQFF. The CDR3, as DNA: TGTGCCAGCAGCCCAAGACAGGGAGGAGGCAATGAGCAGTTCTTC.